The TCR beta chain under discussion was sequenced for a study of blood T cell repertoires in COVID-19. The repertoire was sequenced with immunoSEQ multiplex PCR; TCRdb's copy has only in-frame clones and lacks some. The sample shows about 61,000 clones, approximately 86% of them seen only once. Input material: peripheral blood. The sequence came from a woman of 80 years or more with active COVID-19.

CDR3: CAISPRGGAETQYF. The DNA of the CDR3 is TGTGCCATCAGCCCGCGGGGGGGGGCAGAGACCCAGTACTTC. The J gene is TRBJ2-5, the V gene TRBV10-3; 9 bases are a match to TRBD2. In germline, CDR1 is ENHRY, CDR2 SYGVKD. The CDR3 is 14 amino acids. Germline trimming cut 6 bases from V and 4 bases from J; bases unmatched to any gene: 6.